Listed below are T cell receptor beta chains from one sample, sequenced in a study of blood T cell repertoires in COVID-19. The method was immunoSEQ multiplex PCR; TCRdb's version includes in-frame clones alone and lacks a portion of them. The table records some 190,000 clones, around 85% of them present only once. Source material: peripheral blood. These receptor sequences come from a woman aged 55-70 years with acute or convalescent COVID-19. Both conserved end residues are trimmed from each CDR3.

v_call: TRBV4-2; cdr3_aa: ASSQERGSNQPQH
v_call: TRBV11-2; cdr3_aa: ASSLEGGIGSPLH
v_call: TRBV7-2; cdr3_aa: ASSSLADLVPQY
v_call: TRBV5-4; cdr3_aa: ASSLAGTSQETQY
v_call: TRBV28; cdr3_aa: ASLTGGLGDEQF
v_call: TRBV19; cdr3_aa: ASYGGVASAYNEQF
v_call: TRBV15; cdr3_aa: ATSRRLGQADTYGYT
v_call: TRBV5-1; cdr3_aa: ASSSGLAGRAYNEQF
v_call: TRBV10-3; cdr3_aa: ATRDSSTDTQY
v_call: TRBV12-3/TRBV12-4; cdr3_aa: ASRMVPSNEQF
v_call: TRBV28; cdr3_aa: ASRLGLAGVHNEQF
v_call: TRBV12-3/TRBV12-4; cdr3_aa: ASSPPGDSPLH
v_call: TRBV9; cdr3_aa: ASSPSTGPVKNIQY
v_call: TRBV4-2; cdr3_aa: ASSQEIAGGLYNEQF
v_call: TRBV28; cdr3_aa: ASSSPHKREGAEQF
v_call: TRBV18; cdr3_aa: ASSPQAGTGNTIY
v_call: TRBV6-5; cdr3_aa: ASNPQGLGGPQH
v_call: TRBV5-1; cdr3_aa: ASSLAAGTGNTEAF
v_call: TRBV5-6; cdr3_aa: ASSLGGSNSYNEQF
v_call: TRBV5-1; cdr3_aa: ASSTGTLGQDEQF
v_call: TRBV5-4; cdr3_aa: ASSLARDKDTGELF
v_call: TRBV10-3; cdr3_aa: AISEPYFRERTGELF
v_call: TRBV6-4; cdr3_aa: ASSDSGGSPLH
v_call: TRBV18; cdr3_aa: ASSSNSGTANYGYT
v_call: TRBV6-6; cdr3_aa: ASRSGDTEAF
v_call: TRBV29-1; cdr3_aa: SVQTGSNQPQH
v_call: TRBV2; cdr3_aa: ASSNNEQF
v_call: TRBV5-1; cdr3_aa: ASSFWGGFGEQY
v_call: TRBV7-6; cdr3_aa: ASSGTTRMETNEKLF
v_call: TRBV27; cdr3_aa: ASKKQGYTEAF
v_call: TRBV3-1/TRBV3-2; cdr3_aa: ASSHLGNTIY
v_call: TRBV29-1; cdr3_aa: SVNRRDRGTDTQY
v_call: TRBV10-3; cdr3_aa: AGASGGGAVYNEQF
v_call: TRBV5-4; cdr3_aa: ASSLGQGVQETQY
v_call: TRBV28; cdr3_aa: ASTSPGRNTEAF
v_call: TRBV27; cdr3_aa: ASSLFTGASSYNEQF
v_call: TRBV9; cdr3_aa: ASSVDGTGELF
v_call: TRBV7-8; cdr3_aa: ASSSGTAGEKLF
v_call: TRBV5-4; cdr3_aa: ASSKSTAPSGYEQY
v_call: TRBV5-4; cdr3_aa: ASSLDPSPTYNEQF
v_call: TRBV7-9; cdr3_aa: ASSPRTAATGELF
v_call: TRBV19; cdr3_aa: ASSIGDTRYGYT
v_call: TRBV20-1; cdr3_aa: SARTDLAAF
v_call: TRBV6-5; cdr3_aa: ASGTGDYQPQH
v_call: TRBV5-1; cdr3_aa: ASSFGGTGTTEAF
v_call: TRBV19; cdr3_aa: ASRQGDGYT
v_call: TRBV6-5; cdr3_aa: ASSSPGMEQF
v_call: TRBV25-1; cdr3_aa: ASSDRQGSAYGYT
v_call: TRBV12-5; cdr3_aa: ASGFPQGGAF
v_call: TRBV7-9; cdr3_aa: ASSSGMNTEAF
v_call: TRBV5-1; cdr3_aa: ASSSGGQGGKLF
v_call: TRBV18; cdr3_aa: ASSWDSTDGYT
v_call: TRBV27; cdr3_aa: ASSLFGSRDWANYGYT
v_call: TRBV6-2/TRBV6-3; cdr3_aa: ASSYSTGGGWQY
v_call: TRBV29-1; cdr3_aa: SVDLLGDRGVAF
v_call: TRBV29-1; cdr3_aa: SVEEEATNEKLF
v_call: TRBV21-1; cdr3_aa: ASYRTGGDGYT
v_call: TRBV3-1/TRBV3-2; cdr3_aa: ASSQGRGTEAF